This passage covers 25 T cell receptor beta chains from one sample sequenced in a study of shared clonotypes between healthy human individuals. Data came from immunoSEQ multiplex PCR; TCRdb stores just in-frame clones and leaves some out. Of about 560,000 clones listed, roughly four fifths are singletons. Sequencing used PBMCs. Source of these receptors: a woman aged 40 to 50 in good health. Some clones in this sample may be carry-over from other donors' samples.

About this clone itself: The likely explanation is a read error, given a far larger clone one base away. The chain links TRBV28 to TRBJ1-2; TRBD1 might be the D (5 bases). CDR3 length: 12 amino acids. The germline gives CDR1 MDHEN, CDR2 SYDVKM. Between the trimmed V and J ends, which lost 10 bases and 7 bases, there was a span of 16 bases. The CDR3: CATKPDGAGYTF. The DNA of the CDR3 is TGTGCCACCAAACCCGACGGGGCTGGCTACACCTTC.

This rearrangement joins TRBV25-1 to TRBJ1-4; no clear D gene. The germline V gene encodes CDR1 MGHDK and CDR2 SYGVNS. This CDR3 region has 14 residues. The V gene lost 8 bases and the J gene lost 4 bases, with 14 bases spanning the gap. The CDR3 protein is CASAEVAGNEKLFF. Written as DNA, the CDR3 is TGTGCCAGCGCCGAAGTGGCGGGTAATGAAAAACTGTTTTTT.

This chain uses TRBV5-4 with TRBJ2-7; TRBD1 is a possible D gene (6 bases). The V gene lost 4 bases and the J gene lost 2 bases, with 10 bases spanning the gap. CDR1 SGHNT and CDR2 YYREEE come from the germline V gene (reference sequence). The CDR3 is made up of 13 amino acids. The CDR3 coding sequence is TGTGCCAGCAGCCTGACAGGAGCCTACGAGCAGTACTTC. Translation gives CASSLTGAYEQYF.

This clone was counted many times. Other DNA sequences of this sample code for an identical CDR3. The V call is TRBV30, the J call TRBJ2-3, with D perhaps TRBD2 (5 bases). The CDR3 covers 15 residues. Germline CDR1 and CDR2: GTSNPN and SVGIG (reference sequence). The V end was cut by 0 bases, the J end by 2 bases, with 12 bases between. DNA for the CDR3: TGTGCCTGGAGTGTAAACGGCGGGCCCACAGATACGCAGTATTTT. Its translation: CAWSVNGGPTDTQYF.

The gene calls are TRBV11-2 and TRBJ2-5, with TRBD2 as a possible D gene (5 bases). The DNA end favors TRBJ2-7, so the J call may be wrong. The CDR3 sequence is 16 residues long. Germline V lookup: CDR1 SGHAT, CDR2 FQNNGV. The CDR3 region has the DNA TGTGCCAGCAGCTCCTATCCACGGGGTGCAACCTACGAGCAGTACTTC. This gives the protein CASSSYPRGATYEQYF.

The chain couples TRBV27 to TRBJ2-7; 9 bases fit TRBD1. The junction had 6 bases not matched to a gene; V was cut back by 5 bases and J by 7 bases. The CDR3 totals 13 residues. Germline V gene data show CDR1 as MNHEY and CDR2 as SMNVEV (reference sequence). The CDR3, as DNA: TGTGCCAGCAGTCACGGGACAGGGTGGGAGCAGTACTTC. Translation gives CASSHGTGWEQYF.

On this clone itself: Different DNA sequences within this sample yield the same CDR3. This chain uses TRBV28 with TRBJ2-5; no definite D call. Germline CDR1 is MDHEN and CDR2 is SYDVKM. Trimming cost V 1 base and J 4 bases, with 1 base left between them. The CDR3 extends over 11 amino acids. The CDR3 DNA reads as TGTGCCAGCAGTTTATCAGAGACCCAGTACTTC. Its translation: CASSLSETQYF.

The genes are TRBV28 and TRBJ2-1, with D perhaps matching TRBD2 (6 bases). The CDR3 is 14 residues long. V was trimmed by 6 bases and J by 9 bases, leaving 18 bases between them. CDR1 is MDHEN and CDR2 is SYDVKM in the germline V gene. CDR3 amino acids: CASRRPGGSGEQFF. CDR3 in DNA: TGTGCCAGCAGAAGGCCCGGGGGATCGGGTGAGCAGTTCTTC.

Concerning this clone itself: It may be a read error: a sequence one base away is much more abundant. The sample has other DNA sequences that encode this CDR3 too. This chain uses TRBV2 with TRBJ1-1; no firm D call. CDR1 is SNHLY and CDR2 is FYNNEI in the germline V gene. This CDR3 spans 13 amino acids. CDR3 loop: CASSDFENTEAFF. The DNA for the CDR3 is TGTGCCAGCAGTGATTTTGAGAACACTGAAGCTTTCTTC.

Details on this clone: This is likely an artifact of a read error, given a far larger clone one base away. The sample has other DNA sequences that encode this CDR3 too. J is TRBJ2-7 and V is TRBV29-1; no clear D gene. Germline CDR1 is SQVTM and CDR2 is ANQGSEA. Trimming removed 3 bases at V and 5 bases at J, with 11 bases between. The CDR3 extends over 12 amino acids. The CDR3 coding sequence is TGCAGCGTTGAGGATCTTCTCCACGAGCAGTACTTC. It yields the protein CSVEDLLHEQYF.

The CDR3 sequence: CASSEAGNYNEQFF. The CDR3 region has the DNA TGTGCCAGCAGTGAGGCGGGAAACTACAATGAGCAGTTCTTC. The chain links TRBV2 to TRBJ2-1, with a possible D match to TRBD2 (6 bases). Per germline, CDR1 SNHLY and CDR2 FYNNEI. Trimming removed 3 bases from V and 3 bases from J, with 9 bases in between. The length of the CDR3 is 14 residues.

This sequence joins TRBV30 and TRBJ1-2; a weak D match, TRBD1 (5 bases). The CDR3 consists of 14 residues. From germline, CDR1 is GTSNPN and CDR2 SVGIG (reference sequence). The germline V and J ends were trimmed by 3 bases and 5 bases, with 16 bases remaining between them. The CDR3: CAWRPPGAPYGYTF. The CDR3 bases are TGTGCCTGGAGACCGCCCGGGGCTCCTTATGGCTACACCTTC.

J is TRBJ2-2 and V is TRBV9; the D gene is possibly TRBD2 (5 bases). The CDR3 consists of 15 residues. In germline, CDR1 is SGDLS, CDR2 YYNGEE. V lost 3 bases to trimming and J lost 4 bases, with 13 bases between them. CDR3 region: CASSGGLPITGELFF. The CDR3 DNA sequence: TGTGCCAGCAGCGGAGGGCTACCGATCACCGGGGAGCTGTTTTTT.

J is TRBJ1-2 and V is TRBV6-6; TRBD1 matches 7 bases. The germline V gene has CDR1 MNHNY and CDR2 SVGAGI (reference sequence). The trim removed 0 bases at V and 4 bases at J, leaving 8 bases unmatched. This CDR3 spans 16 amino acids. CDR3 bases: TGTGCCAGCAGTTACTCGACAGGGTACACCACCTATGGCTACACCTTC. Amino acid sequence: CASSYSTGYTTYGYTF.

J is TRBJ2-6 and V is TRBV28, with 11 bases fitting TRBD1. Trimming at V came to 5 bases and at J to 0 bases, leaving 3 bases not matched to a gene. The CDR3 runs to 17 residues. CDR1 MDHEN and CDR2 SYDVKM come from the germline V gene. The CDR3 DNA reads TGTGCCAGCAGTGCGGACAGGGGGCACTCTGGGGCCAACGTCCTGACTTTC. Translation gives CASSADRGHSGANVLTF.

This chain joins TRBV9 and TRBJ2-1; no clear D. The V and J ends lost 0 bases and 9 bases respectively, with 13 bases between them. Per the germline V gene, CDR1 is SGDLS and CDR2 is YYNGEE. This CDR3 has 14 amino acids. Here the CDR3 DNA reads TGTGCCAGCAGCGTAGAGGCCCTCCCTGGTGAGCAGTTCTTC. This codes for CASSVEALPGEQFF.

A note on this clone: A far larger clone is one base from this, pointing to a likely read error. This chain uses TRBV30 with TRBJ2-5, with 8 bases fitting TRBD2. Germline assignment: CDR1 GTSNPN and CDR2 SVGIG (reference sequence). The CDR3 totals 12 residues. Unmatched junction bases numbered 5, after V lost 3 bases and J lost 8 bases. CDR3 region: CAWSPGGDTQYF. The CDR3 bases are TGTGCCTGGAGCCCCGGGGGGGATACCCAGTACTTC.

The V call is TRBV27, the J call TRBJ1-1, with 7 bases matching TRBD1. J lost 6 bases, V lost 3 bases, and 7 bases had no gene match. Looked up from germline, CDR1 is MNHEY and CDR2 is SMNVEV (reference sequence). The CDR3 has 14 amino acids. The CDR3 spells CASSFHRGPAEAFF. DNA of the CDR3: TGTGCCAGCAGTTTCCATAGGGGGCCGGCTGAAGCTTTCTTT.

The chain employs TRBV5-1 and TRBJ2-5; D is undetermined. Germline V lookup: CDR1 SGHRS, CDR2 YFSETQ. The CDR3 sequence is 14 residues long. The V end lost 7 bases, the J end lost 5 bases, and 18 bases lay between the germline ends. CDR3 in amino acids: CASSPSIPRETQYF. The CDR3 DNA sequence: TGCGCCAGCTCCCCGAGTATCCCTAGGGAGACCCAGTACTTC. Using reference TRBV5-1 and TRBJ2-5 for the parts outside the CDR3, the full variable domain is KAGVTQTPRYLIKTRGQQVTLSCSPISGHRSVSWYQQTPGQGLQFLFEYFSETQRNKGNFPGRFSGRQFSNSRSEMNVSTLELGDSALYLCASSPSIPRETQYFGPGTRLLVL.

The chain uses TRBV4-2 and TRBJ2-7, with D possibly matching TRBD2 (6 bases). Trimming removed 0 bases from V and 0 bases from J, with 12 bases in between. CDR3 length: 16 amino acids. The V gene's germline CDR1 is LGHNA and CDR2 YNFKEQ. CDR3 bases: TGTGCCAGCAGCCAAGATGAAGCGGGCCTCTCCTACGAGCAGTACTTC. The encoded protein is CASSQDEAGLSYEQYF.

Worth noting for this clone: The junction and the germline gene differ at one end; a read error may be behind it. J is TRBJ2-2 and V is TRBV2; TRBD1 matches 8 bases. CDR3 length equals 16 residues. CDR1 is SNHLY, CDR2 FYNNEI, per germline. CDR3 residues: CASSGTGVGLTWEPFF. The CDR3 nucleotides are TGTGCCAGCTCCGGGACAGGTGTCGGTCTCACCTGGGAGCCGTTTTTT.

The J gene is TRBJ2-2, the V gene TRBV13; TRBD2 agrees at 7 bases. Germline loops: CDR1 PRHDT, CDR2 FYEKMQ (reference sequence). Trimming removed 0 bases from V and 4 bases from J; junction bases left unmatched: 8. The CDR3 consists of 17 residues. The CDR3: CASSLGMRETVTGELFF. CDR3 sequence (DNA): TGTGCCAGCAGCTTAGGTATGCGGGAGACGGTCACCGGGGAGCTGTTTTTT.

A note on this clone: Within the sample, other DNA sequences also encode this same CDR3. The chain uses TRBV7-9 and TRBJ1-3; 7 bases match TRBD1. The CDR3 length is 15 residues. CDR1 is SEHNR and CDR2 is FQNEAQ in the germline V gene (reference sequence). V was pared by 5 bases and J by 0 bases, with 4 bases of the junction left unmatched. This chain's CDR3 is CASSPGTASGNTIYF. The CDR3 DNA sequence: TGTGCCAGCAGCCCTGGGACAGCCTCTGGAAACACCATATATTTT.

This clone was counted once. The chain employs TRBV28 and TRBJ1-4, with 11 bases aligning to TRBD1. This CDR3 is built from 16 residues. V lost 4 bases to trimming and J lost 8 bases; unmatched junction nucleotides: 9. Germline CDR1 reads MDHEN; CDR2 reads SYDVKM. The CDR3 bases are TGTGCCAGCAGTTCCCCTCCGGGACAGGGGGGCGAAAAACTGTTTTTT. Protein sequence: CASSSPPGQGGEKLFF.

The chain combines TRBV6-6 with TRBJ2-7; a possible D gene is TRBD2 (6 bases). Germline V CDR1 and CDR2: MNHNY, SVGAGI (reference sequence). V was clipped by 8 bases and J by 5 bases, with 16 bases between them. The CDR3 extends over 13 amino acids. CDR3 sequence reads: CASRTTGVNEQYF. The DNA for the CDR3 is TGTGCCAGCCGAACCACGGGAGTCAACGAGCAGTACTTC.